This T cell receptor beta chain appears in the sequencing data of a study of vaccination effects on CD4 cells after COVID-19. Viral peptide pool expansion of antigen-specific CD4+ T cells preceded sequencing in the ViraFEST assay. Following 10 days of culture, CD4+ T cells were isolated. Nucleocapsid antibodies stayed negative before and after vaccination, showing no earlier SARS-CoV-2 infection. Wells each received around 2 million PBMC, cultured with roughly 9.4 IU/ml IL-2 and about 10 ug/ml peptides. Half-medium changes using IL-2 medium occurred on days 3 and 7. As for this clone: The antigen is undetermined.

Overall study results and limits: In the study, convalescent patients were few, and early post-infection timepoints were absent. Whether induced by infection or by vaccine, clones showed marked clonal contraction late after vaccination.

From germline, CDR1 is SGHDN and CDR2 FVKESK. V lost 4 bases, J lost 3 bases, and 9 bases lay in between. This CDR3 spans 13 amino acids. Libraries were prepared by immunoSEQ multiplex PCR; TCRdb keeps only in-frame clonotypes and omits some of them. The table lists 30,000 to 35,000 clones, 55% to 85% of them singletons. The V call is TRBV14, the J call TRBJ1-2; D remains ambiguous. The source of this sequence is a human donor who received a COVID-19 vaccine. The sample consisted of CD4+ T cells from PBMCs cultured with HCoV-OC43 spike peptides, taken before COVID-19 vaccination. Subset described: HCoV-OC43 spike overlapping peptide pool stimulation. As DNA, the CDR3 is TGTGCCAGCAGCCTTATCACCCACTATGGCTACACCTTC. Amino acids: CASSLITHYGYTF.